The clone carrying this TCR beta chain was counted a few times. Antigen: not known. The sample comes from a study of T cell responses to AZD1222 COVID-19 vaccine. Study-wide points: White British donors predominated, females outnumbered males, and clonal diversity was possibly underestimated. Spike as a whole was targeted by vaccine-associated CD4 TCRs, dominant at 160-218 and 743-854.

Method: immunoSEQ multiplex PCR; TCRdb's copy keeps in-frame clones and lacks some. The sample consists of about 180,000 clones, about 86% of them appearing once. This clonotype was sampled from an adult in good health. The sequenced sample was peripheral blood, obtained on day 0 of AZD1222 vaccination.

The CDR3 nucleotides read TGTGCCAGCACCCGAAGGGGGGCCGGGGAGCTGTTTTTT. Protein sequence: CASTRRGAGELFF. The rearrangement uses TRBV11-2 and TRBJ2-2, with D perhaps matching TRBD1 or TRBD2 (6 bases each). V was trimmed by 7 bases and J by 6 bases, leaving 12 bases between them. Germline lookup yields CDR1 SGHAT and CDR2 FQNNGV. The CDR3 runs to 13 residues.